Shown below are 23 T cell receptor beta chains from a single sample sequenced in a study of T cell responses to AZD1222 COVID-19 vaccine. Assay: immunoSEQ multiplex PCR; the TCRdb copy retains only in-frame clones and omits some. The table shows nearly 110,000 clones, with around 90% occurring only once. Sequenced here: peripheral blood, sampled on day 0 of AZD1222 vaccination. The receptors here all came from an adult in good health.

This clone appeared a few times. V and J are TRBV19 and TRBJ1-5; TRBD1 agrees at 7 bases. V shed 7 bases, J shed 5 bases, and the junction held 14 bases outside the gene matches. The CDR3 loop spans 16 amino acids. Germline V lookup: CDR1 LNHDA, CDR2 SQIVND (reference sequence). The CDR3 bases are TGTGCCAGTAAGATAGGTTACGACAGGGCCCATCAGCCCCAGCATTTT. The encoded protein is CASKIGYDRAHQPQHF.

This chain joins TRBV7-3 and TRBJ1-2; 8 bases match TRBD1. Looked up from germline, CDR1 is SGHTA and CDR2 is FQGTGA. V trimming: 1 base; J trimming: 7 bases; junction bases outside the gene matches: 11. This CDR3 has 16 residues. The CDR3, as DNA: TGTGCCAGCAGCTTAATAGCGGACAGGGATCTTGGTGGCTACACCTTC. This translates into CASSLIADRDLGGYTF.

The chain links TRBV10-3 to TRBJ2-1; 13 nucleotides match TRBD2. Germline lookup yields CDR1 ENHRY and CDR2 SYGVKD. The CDR3 is made up of 15 amino acids. The V segment lost 4 bases and the J segment 9 bases; nucleotides outside the gene matches: 6. DNA for the CDR3: TGTGCCATCAGTGCGGGGACTAGCGGGGCGGGTGAGCAGTTCTTC. Protein sequence: CAISAGTSGAGEQFF.

This chain uses TRBV28 with TRBJ2-7; weak D call: TRBD2 (5 bases). The germline V gene encodes CDR1 MDHEN and CDR2 SYDVKM. V was pared by 4 bases and J by 2 bases, with 18 bases between. CDR3 length: 16 amino acids. DNA of the CDR3: TGTGCCAGCAGTTCCCCTCCTCGGGCGGGTACCTACGAGCAGTACTTC. Translating gives CASSSPPRAGTYEQYF.

This chain uses TRBV2 with TRBJ1-5; 9 bases fit TRBD1. Trimming at V came to 0 bases and at J to 7 bases, leaving 4 bases not matched to a gene. Germline assignment: CDR1 SNHLY and CDR2 FYNNEI. The CDR3 is made up of 15 amino acids. CDR3 DNA sequence: TGTGCCAGCAGTGAAGCAACAGGGGGCGTACAGCCCCAGCATTTT. Its translation is CASSEATGGVQPQHF.

This chain links TRBV2 with TRBJ1-1, with 10 bases identical to TRBD1. This CDR3 region has 16 residues. The ends lost 6 bases at V and 4 bases at J; junction bases unmatched: 11. Germline V gene data show CDR1 as SNHLY and CDR2 as FYNNEI. The CDR3 DNA reads as TGTGCCAGCAGCGCCCCGGGACAGGGGTCGGGCACTGAAGCTTTCTTT. Translating gives CASSAPGQGSGTEAFF.

The rearrangement joins TRBV19 to TRBJ2-2, with 9 bases lining up with TRBD1. Trimming removed 3 bases from V and 5 bases from J; junction bases left unmatched: 7. The germline gives CDR1 LNHDA, CDR2 SQIVND (reference sequence). The CDR3 spans 16 residues. This chain's CDR3 is CASSMEQGARTGELFF. CDR3 nucleotide sequence: TGTGCCAGTAGTATGGAACAGGGGGCTCGAACCGGGGAGCTGTTTTTT.

The rearrangement joins TRBV6-4 to TRBJ2-3; 8 bases are a match to TRBD1. V was pared by 5 bases and J by 1 base, with 8 bases of the junction left unmatched. The CDR3 is 16 residues long. Germline CDR1 MRHNA, CDR2 SNTAGT. The CDR3 nucleotides read TGTGCCAGCAGTACCACAGGGGGTAGAGGCACAGATACGCAGTATTTT. Translated, it gives CASSTTGGRGTDTQYF.

This sequence joins TRBV7-8 and TRBJ2-1, with no clear D. This CDR3 spans 15 amino acids. Trimming cost V 0 bases and J 2 bases, with 8 bases left between them. The germline gives CDR1 SGHVS, CDR2 FQNEAQ. The CDR3 protein is CASSLAASPYNEQFF. CDR3 DNA: TGTGCCAGCAGCTTAGCGGCTAGTCCCTACAATGAGCAGTTCTTC.

CDR3 nucleotides: TGTGCCAGCAGTGAATACGTAGGGCAGGGCTATGGCTACACCTTC. Amino acid sequence: CASSEYVGQGYGYTF. The chain links TRBV6-1 to TRBJ1-2; a possible D gene is TRBD1 (5 bases). The CDR3 has 15 residues. CDR1 is MNHNS and CDR2 is SASEGT in the germline V gene. Between the trimmed V and J ends, which lost 2 bases and 4 bases, there was a span of 14 bases.

This chain joins TRBV11-2 and TRBJ2-1, with 10 bases lining up with TRBD2. From germline, CDR1 is SGHAT and CDR2 FQNNGV. The CDR3 has 17 residues. V dropped 1 base and J dropped 0; count of bases not matched to a gene: 3. CDR3 region: CASSLVRTSGSYNEQFF. CDR3 in DNA: TGTGCCAGCAGCTTAGTCCGGACTAGCGGCTCCTACAATGAGCAGTTCTTC.

Worth noting for this clone: Compared with germline, one end of the junction differs, possibly owing to a read error. This sequence joins TRBV5-4 and TRBJ2-4; 7 bases map to TRBD1. Per germline, CDR1 SGHNT and CDR2 YYREEE (reference sequence). The CDR3 has 15 residues. In nucleotides, the CDR3 is TGTGCCAGCAGCTTCCCCGGGACAGCCCAAAACATTCAGTACTTC. Its protein product is CASSFPGTAQNIQYF.

The chain employs TRBV11-1 and TRBJ2-7; D gene uncertain. CDR1 and CDR2 from the germline V gene are SGHAT and FQDESV (reference sequence). Trimming took off 5 bases at V and 6 bases at J, with 20 bases between the two ends. The CDR3 sequence is 15 residues long. This CDR3 is CASSVSRQNTIEQYF. The CDR3 DNA reads as TGTGCCAGCAGCGTTAGTCGGCAGAATACGATCGAGCAGTACTTC.

This chain uses TRBV7-8 with TRBJ2-1; 15 bases are a match to TRBD2. CDR1 is SGHVS and CDR2 is FQNEAQ in the germline V gene. V shed 1 base and J 7 bases; nucleotides not matched to a gene: 8. The CDR3 has 18 residues. CDR3 sequence (DNA): TGTGCCAGCAGCTTAGGATGGACTAGCGGGAGGGTACTTAATGAGCAGTTCTTC. Translated, it gives CASSLGWTSGRVLNEQFF.

The chain joins TRBV6-5 to TRBJ2-5, with a possible D match to TRBD2 (7 bases). The length of the CDR3 is 16 residues. The V and J ends lost 0 bases and 5 bases respectively, with 16 bases between them. Germline CDR1 is MNHEY and CDR2 is SVGAGI. The CDR3 reads CASSYSGGKGGETQYF. The CDR3 DNA reads TGTGCCAGCAGTTACTCGGGAGGAAAGGGGGGGGAGACCCAGTACTTC.

The V call is TRBV15, the J call TRBJ2-7; D might be TRBD1 (6 bases). Deletions cut 1 base from V and 0 bases from J, with 7 bases between. This CDR3 has 14 residues. The germline V gene has CDR1 LNHNV and CDR2 YYDKDF (reference sequence). CDR3 protein: CATSRADSSYEQYF. In DNA, the CDR3 is TGTGCCACCAGCAGAGCGGACAGCTCCTACGAGCAGTACTTC.

The chain employs TRBV7-9 and TRBJ2-1; perhaps TRBD1 as D (6 bases). The germline V gene has CDR1 SEHNR and CDR2 FQNEAQ (reference sequence). V lost 1 base and J lost 4, with 14 bases in between. This CDR3 has 16 amino acids. Written as DNA, the CDR3 is TGTGCCAGCAGCTTAGTAGGGGGTTCCCCATACAATGAGCAGTTCTTC. Amino acid sequence: CASSLVGGSPYNEQFF.

The V call is TRBV6-6, the J call TRBJ1-5, with TRBD1 as a possible D gene (6 bases). Trimming cost V 5 bases and J 0 bases, with 17 bases left between them. This CDR3 spans 17 amino acids. From germline, CDR1 is MNHNY and CDR2 SVGAGI (reference sequence). CDR3 DNA sequence: TGTGCCAGCAGTCGAGTCTGGACAGAACATAGCAATCAGCCCCAGCATTTT. This sequence encodes CASSRVWTEHSNQPQHF.

This clone was detected a few times. The chain is built from TRBV25-1 and TRBJ2-7; D perhaps matches TRBD2 (5 bases). Germline-derived CDR1 and CDR2 are MGHDK and SYGVNS. V lost 3 bases and J 5 bases, leaving 14 bases between the germline ends. This CDR3 is 14 amino acids long. CDR3: CASSDTDGSHEQYF. CDR3 coding DNA: TGTGCCAGCAGTGACACGGATGGGAGCCACGAGCAGTACTTC.

The chain uses TRBV11-2 and TRBJ2-1, with 10 nucleotides matching TRBD2. The CDR3 has 15 residues. V was pared by 4 bases and J by 7 bases, with 7 bases of the junction left unmatched. Looked up from germline, CDR1 is SGHAT and CDR2 is FQNNGV. The CDR3 DNA is TGTGCCAGCAGCTCGTCTATAGCGGGAGGAAATGAGCAGTTCTTC. Its translation: CASSSSIAGGNEQFF.

The gene calls are TRBV3-1 (or the pseudogene TRBV3-2) and TRBJ2-7; D is perhaps TRBD2 (6 bases). Germline loops: CDR1 LGHDT, CDR2 YNNKEL (reference sequence). The V end lost 4 bases, the J end lost 5 bases, and 15 bases lay between the germline ends. The CDR3 loop spans 14 amino acids. The CDR3 spells CASSPFGGRDEQYF. The CDR3 DNA sequence: TGTGCCAGCAGCCCTTTCGGGGGACGGGACGAGCAGTACTTC.

CDR3 loop: CASSLTYYEQYF. The CDR3 region has the DNA TGTGCCAGCAGCTTAACTTACTACGAGCAGTACTTC. The chain joins TRBV7-2 to TRBJ2-7, with D hard to call. The V end lost 2 bases, the J end lost 3 bases, and 5 bases lay between the germline ends. The CDR3 contains 12 residues. Per germline, CDR1 SGHTA and CDR2 FQGNSA.

The V gene is TRBV6-4, the J gene TRBJ2-1, with D hard to call. Germline assignment: CDR1 MRHNA and CDR2 SNTAGT. The ends were cut back, 8 bases at V and 0 bases at J, with 14 bases in the middle. The CDR3 sequence is 15 residues long. This CDR3 is CASRVFPNSYNEQFF. CDR3 DNA sequence: TGTGCCAGCCGCGTTTTCCCTAACTCCTACAATGAGCAGTTCTTC.